This TCR beta chain was captured by sequencing in a study of vaccination and CD4 T cells after COVID-19. For the study at large: The convalescents were made up of six males and four females, two of whom were Hispanic. Study outcomes and limitations: Median numbers of SARS-CoV-2-reactive clonotypes increased from around 19 to 38 (not a significant change).

This clonotype has more than one count but fewer than ten. Its antigen is as yet unknown. Treatment: approximately nine-day PBMC culture with coronavirus spike peptide pools or control peptides (ViraFEST assay). The V and J ends lost 4 bases and 7 bases respectively, with 17 bases between them. Germline values: CDR1 SEHNR, CDR2 FQNEAQ (reference sequence). This CDR3 has 15 amino acids. Scientists ran DNA taken from cultured CD4+ T cells through the Oncomine TCR Beta short-read assay for sequencing. TCRdb used MiXCR to reprocess the PCR reads, holding one entry per CDR3 protein. In the table there are under 4,000 distinct CDR3 sequences, roughly 17% of which are singletons.

V and J are TRBV7-9 and TRBJ2-1; D possibly corresponds to TRBD1 (5 bases). The TCR sequence derives from a human donor who had recovered from COVID-19. Sample: CD4+ T cells from blood, cultured in vitro. The CDR3 DNA reads TGTGCCAGCAGCTCAACAGGTCGCCGGTGGAATGAGCAGTTCTTC. As protein: CASSSTGRRWNEQFF.